The 30 T cell receptor beta chains given below trace back to one sample, sequenced in a study of OX40 agonist ivuxolimab in advanced cancers. This table comes from immunoSEQ multiplex PCR, and its TCRdb copy is limited to in-frame clones, with some not included. The sample shows some 79,000 clones, roughly 90% of them seen only once. Here the sequenced sample was CD4+ or CD8+ T cells sorted from blood, taken in a trial of the OX40 agonist ivuxolimab. These receptors all stem from an adult with an advanced solid tumor such as melanoma, head and neck, liver or kidney cancer.

The chain combines TRBV6-5 with TRBJ2-7; TRBD1 agrees at 10 bases. The CDR3 sequence is 15 residues long. Trimming took 6 bases from V and 4 from J; bases not matched to a gene: 9. CDR1 and CDR2 (germline): MNHEY, SVGAGI. The CDR3 loop reads CASSYSGTGEYEQYF. The CDR3 coding sequence is TGTGCCAGCAGCTATTCTGGGACAGGGGAGTACGAGCAGTACTTC.

The chain carries TRBV21-1 and TRBJ2-1; TRBD2, the table's D call, lacks a check against the DNA. TRBV21-1 represents a pseudogene. The CDR3 is made up of 16 amino acids. Here the CDR3 reads CASSNLSGETYNEQFF. The DNA for the CDR3 is TGTGCCAGCAGCAATCTGTCGGGGGAGACCTACAATGAGCAGTTCTTC.

The V gene is TRBV7-9, the J gene TRBJ2-7; 11 bases line up with TRBD2. Germline-derived CDR1 and CDR2 are SEHNR and FQNEAQ (reference sequence). With 5 bases clipped from V and 7 bases from J, the junction kept 10 bases outside the gene matches. This CDR3 contains 15 residues. The CDR3 region has the DNA TGTGCCAGCAGCACCTTAGCGGGGGGGATAGGGGAGCAGTACTTC. Translated: CASSTLAGGIGEQYF. The variable domain in full, completed from reference TRBV7-9 and TRBJ2-7, reads DTGVSQNPRHKITKRGQNVTFRCDPISEHNRLYWYRQTLGQGPEFLTYFQNEAQLEKSRLLSDRFSAERPKGSFSTLEIQRTEQGDSAMYLCASSTLAGGIGEQYFGPGTRLTVT.

The rearrangement links TRBV5-5 to TRBJ1-5, with TRBD1 identical over 9 bases. The junction had 8 bases not matched to a gene; V was cut back by 4 bases and J by 0 bases. Germline values: CDR1 SGHKS, CDR2 YYEKEE (reference sequence). This CDR3 is 17 amino acids long. DNA of the CDR3: TGTGCCAGCAGCGCCGGGACAGGGTCTTATAGCAATCAGCCCCAGCATTTT. This translates into CASSAGTGSYSNQPQHF.

The chain couples TRBV6-5 to TRBJ1-2; tentative D call: TRBD1 (5 bases). This CDR3 has 16 amino acids. Between the trimmed V and J ends, which lost 0 bases and 4 bases, there was a span of 15 bases. The germline V gene encodes CDR1 MNHEY and CDR2 SVGAGI. CDR3 in DNA: TGTGCCAGCAGTTACTCGGGGGTGGGAGGAGGCTATGGCTACACCTTC. Translating it yields CASSYSGVGGGYGYTF.

The chain recombines TRBV5-5 with TRBJ2-1; unclear D gene. Germline values: CDR1 SGHKS, CDR2 YYEKEE (reference sequence). The CDR3 consists of 15 residues. Trimming cost V 4 bases and J 0 bases, with 11 bases left between them. The CDR3 DNA sequence: TGTGCCAGCAGCACGGCCCGTAGCTCCTACAATGAGCAGTTCTTC. Its translation is CASSTARSSYNEQFF.

The chain employs TRBV5-8 and TRBJ1-5; D perhaps matches TRBD1 (5 bases). CDR1 is SGHTS and CDR2 is YDEGEE in the germline V gene. V lost 4 bases and J lost 0, with 20 bases in between. This CDR3 comprises 18 residues. As DNA, the CDR3 is TGTGCCAGCAGCGCCCCGGGGGGTAGCAGTTATAGCAATCAGCCCCAGCATTTT. Translation: CASSAPGGSSYSNQPQHF.

J is TRBJ1-2 and V is TRBV5-4; D is perhaps TRBD1 (5 bases). V lost 4 bases and J 0 bases, leaving 16 bases between the germline ends. Germline CDR1 reads SGHNT; CDR2 reads YYREEE (reference sequence). The CDR3 runs to 16 residues. Here the CDR3 DNA reads TGTGCCAGCAGCCGGTTGAGGGGTGACACTAACTATGGCTACACCTTC. This encodes CASSRLRGDTNYGYTF.

The V and J genes are TRBV19 and TRBJ1-1; no definite D call. CDR1 LNHDA and CDR2 SQIVND come from the germline V gene (reference sequence). CDR3 length: 14 amino acids. Trimming took 2 bases from V and 1 from J, leaving 8 bases between them. The CDR3 is CASSIITENTEAFF. Here the CDR3 DNA reads TGTGCCAGTAGTATAATCACAGAGAACACTGAAGCTTTCTTT.

The genes are TRBV5-4 and TRBJ2-7; 7 bases align to TRBD1. Germline V gene sequence: CDR1 SGHNT, CDR2 YYREEE (reference sequence). The CDR3 extends over 16 amino acids. Trimming at V came to 2 bases and at J to 0 bases, leaving 8 bases not matched to a gene. The chain's CDR3 is CASSFTGASSSYEQYF. CDR3 nucleotides: TGTGCCAGCAGCTTTACAGGGGCCTCAAGCTCCTACGAGCAGTACTTC.

The V gene is TRBV9, the J gene TRBJ2-1; D ambiguous. CDR1 is SGDLS and CDR2 is YYNGEE in the germline V gene. With 0 bases removed from V and 0 bases from J, the gap between germline ends came to 7 bases. The CDR3 runs 15 residues. In nucleotides, the CDR3 is TGTGCCAGCAGCGTAGAAACTTACTCCTACAATGAGCAGTTCTTC. Translation gives CASSVETYSYNEQFF.

The V call is TRBV10-3, the J call TRBJ2-3, with 7 bases lining up with TRBD1. Per the germline V gene, CDR1 is ENHRY and CDR2 is SYGVKD. The CDR3 loop spans 16 amino acids. With V trimmed by 4 bases and J by 4 bases, 11 bases remained unmatched. CDR3 loop: CAISADRAGGADTQYF. Written as DNA, the CDR3 is TGTGCCATCAGTGCCGACAGGGCAGGTGGAGCAGATACGCAGTATTTT.

CDR3 in DNA: TGTGCCAGCAGCGCGCGAAATGAGAACTATGGCTACACCTTC. Its protein is CASSARNENYGYTF. The chain couples TRBV7-6 to TRBJ1-2, with D unresolved. Germline loops: CDR1 SGHVS, CDR2 FNYEAQ. The CDR3 totals 14 residues. V dropped 5 bases and J dropped 2 bases, with 12 bases sitting between them.

The V gene is TRBV5-1, the J gene TRBJ2-2, with D tentatively TRBD1 (6 bases). The CDR3 is 16 amino acids. The V end lost 1 base, the J end lost 5 bases, and 15 bases lay between the germline ends. Germline CDR1 is SGHRS and CDR2 is YFSETQ. The CDR3 reads CASSLIQGSGTGELFF. CDR3 nucleotides: TGCGCCAGCAGCTTGATACAGGGTTCGGGGACCGGGGAGCTGTTTTTT.

This clone was observed a single time. CDR3 sequence: CAWSPEAGGAGELFF. The CDR3 DNA reads as TGTGCCTGGAGTCCAGAAGCGGGAGGGGCCGGGGAGCTGTTTTTT. The chain employs TRBV30 and TRBJ2-2, with TRBD2 identical over 10 bases. V lost 2 bases and J lost 6; bases outside the gene matches: 6. This CDR3 region has 15 residues. Germline CDR1 reads GTSNPN; CDR2 reads SVGIG (reference sequence).

The chain joins TRBV7-9 to TRBJ1-3; D not certain. Trimming left V 4 bases short and J 0 bases short, with 7 bases between. CDR1 and CDR2 (germline): SEHNR, FQNEAQ (reference sequence). This CDR3 has 14 amino acids. CDR3 coding DNA: TGTGCCAGCAGCTCGGGGTACTCTGGAAACACCATATATTTT. Encoded protein: CASSSGYSGNTIYF.

V gene TRBV7-6 combines with J gene TRBJ2-5, with D tentatively TRBD1 (5 bases). V was pared by 5 bases and J by 3 bases, with 19 bases between. The CDR3 extends over 16 amino acids. Germline V gene lookup returns CDR1 SGHVS and CDR2 FNYEAQ. The CDR3 is CASSRLTLDTEETQYF. The DNA of the CDR3 is TGTGCCAGCAGCCGCCTTACCTTGGACACAGAAGAGACCCAGTACTTC.

The chain recombines TRBV19 with TRBJ1-5; D is undetermined. Trimming removed 4 bases from V and 5 bases from J, with 6 bases in between. Germline V gene data show CDR1 as LNHDA and CDR2 as SQIVND (reference sequence). CDR3 size: 12 residues. CDR3 protein: CASSTSDQPQHF. The CDR3 DNA reads TGTGCCAGTAGTACCTCCGATCAGCCCCAGCATTTT.

The chain joins TRBV7-9 to TRBJ2-3; D gene ambiguous. Germline loops: CDR1 SEHNR, CDR2 FQNEAQ (reference sequence). Between the trimmed V and J ends, which lost 5 bases and 4 bases, there was a span of 19 bases. The CDR3 runs to 16 residues. This CDR3 reads CASSLVFSEVADTQYF. CDR3 sequence (DNA): TGTGCCAGCAGCCTAGTCTTTTCTGAAGTGGCAGATACGCAGTATTTT.

The chain couples TRBV27 to TRBJ2-1, with D perhaps matching TRBD2 (7 bases). The CDR3 loop spans 15 amino acids. The V end lost 9 bases, the J end lost 2 bases, and 17 bases lay between the germline ends. Germline-derived CDR1 and CDR2 are MNHEY and SMNVEV (reference sequence). CDR3 DNA: TGTGCCAGTGGGAAGGGGGGGCTAGCCTACAATGAGCAGTTCTTC. It codes for CASGKGGLAYNEQFF.

The chain has TRBV19 and TRBJ2-1, with D perhaps matching TRBD2 (6 bases). Germline V gene data show CDR1 as LNHDA and CDR2 as SQIVND (reference sequence). Trimming took 1 base from V and 8 from J, leaving 21 bases between them. This CDR3 is 17 amino acids long. The CDR3 reads CASSIGASGRPIYEQFF. The CDR3 coding sequence is TGTGCCAGTAGTATAGGTGCCAGCGGGCGGCCCATCTATGAGCAGTTCTTC.

This chain joins TRBV7-8 and TRBJ1-5; D call uncertain. Trimming pared 0 bases from V and 0 bases from J, leaving 9 bases between. The CDR3 spans 16 residues. From germline, CDR1 is SGHVS and CDR2 FQNEAQ. For the CDR3, the DNA is TGTGCCAGCAGCTTAGCTACCTCTTATAGCAATCAGCCCCAGCATTTT. The encoded protein is CASSLATSYSNQPQHF. Full variable domain (rest looked up from reference TRBV7-8 and TRBJ1-5): GAGVSQSPRYKVAKRGQDVALRCDPISGHVSLFWYQQALGQGPEFLTYFQNEAQLDKSGLPSDRFFAERPEGSVSTLKIQRTQQEDSAVYLCASSLATSYSNQPQHFGDGTRLSIL.

The chain has TRBV7-9 and TRBJ1-1; D is uncertain. The V and J ends lost 0 bases and 5 bases respectively, with 7 bases between them. Germline V gene data show CDR1 as SEHNR and CDR2 as FQNEAQ (reference sequence). The CDR3 has 13 amino acids. CDR3 DNA: TGTGCCAGCAGCTTAGCGTTGAGGACTGAAGCTTTCTTT. This sequence encodes CASSLALRTEAFF.

This sequence joins TRBV6-5 and TRBJ2-7, with D possibly TRBD1 on 6 matching bases. Trimming cost V 0 bases and J 4 bases, with 13 bases left between them. Germline values: CDR1 MNHEY, CDR2 SVGAGI. CDR3 length: 15 amino acids. For the CDR3, the DNA is TGTGCCAGCAGTTACTCGACGACCAGGGGTTACGAGCAGTACTTC. Translating gives CASSYSTTRGYEQYF.

CDR3 sequence: CASRLGTASTDTQYF. The CDR3 region has the DNA TGCGCCAGCCGCCTAGGGACCGCTAGCACAGATACGCAGTATTTT. The V gene is TRBV5-1, the J gene TRBJ2-3; D may be TRBD1 or TRBD2 (5 bases each). The CDR3 loop spans 15 amino acids. The germline gives CDR1 SGHRS, CDR2 YFSETQ. The ends were cut back, 7 bases at V and 0 bases at J, with 15 bases in the middle. The full variable domain, rest sourced from reference TRBV5-1 and TRBJ2-3, is KAGVTQTPRYLIKTRGQQVTLSCSPISGHRSVSWYQQTPGQGLQFLFEYFSETQRNKGNFPGRFSGRQFSNSRSEMNVSTLELGDSALYLCASRLGTASTDTQYFGPGTRLTVL.

The chain couples TRBV6-6 to TRBJ1-5; a weak D match, TRBD1 (5 bases). Trimming shortened V by 6 bases and J by 0 bases, and 12 bases separated the two germline ends. Germline values: CDR1 MNHNY, CDR2 SVGAGI (reference sequence). The CDR3 contains 15 residues. CDR3 bases: TGTGCCAGCAGACAGACAGATTATAGCAATCAGCCCCAGCATTTT. This translates into CASRQTDYSNQPQHF.

V and J are TRBV6-1 and TRBJ2-1, with D tentatively TRBD1 or TRBD2 (5 bases each). Trimming removed 4 bases from V and 7 bases from J, with 11 bases in between. This CDR3 spans 13 amino acids. Germline V lookup: CDR1 MNHNS, CDR2 SASEGT. CDR3 DNA sequence: TGTGCCAGCAGTGGGTTTGAGGGGAATGAGCAGTTCTTC. Translated: CASSGFEGNEQFF.

A word on this clone: The same CDR3 also results from other DNA sequences found in this sample. V is TRBV4-3 and J is TRBJ2-4; 9 bases line up with TRBD2. Germline CDR1 LGHNA, CDR2 YSLEER. The CDR3 sequence is 15 residues long. Trimming removed 0 bases from V and 6 bases from J; junction bases left unmatched: 3. CDR3 loop: CASSQDRTSVNIQYF. The CDR3 DNA follows: TGCGCCAGCAGCCAAGATAGGACTAGCGTAAACATTCAGTACTTC.

This sequence joins TRBV10-3 and TRBJ2-1, with 10 bases matching TRBD1. Germline V gene lookup returns CDR1 ENHRY and CDR2 SYGVKD. The CDR3 has 18 amino acids. Trimming at V came to 0 bases and at J to 7 bases, leaving 12 bases not matched to a gene. The CDR3 sequence: CAISESMFGTGVGNEQFF. In DNA form, the CDR3 reads TGTGCCATCAGTGAGTCGATGTTCGGGACAGGGGTAGGGAATGAGCAGTTCTTC.

This chain uses TRBV6-5 with TRBJ2-5; D possibly corresponds to TRBD2 (5 bases). V lost 6 bases and J lost 7, with 18 bases in between. Germline V lookup: CDR1 MNHEY, CDR2 SVGAGI. This CDR3 spans 14 amino acids. The CDR3 reads CASRAVHPAGTQYF. The CDR3 DNA sequence: TGTGCCAGCAGAGCAGTCCACCCGGCGGGGACCCAGTACTTC.